The sequence of this T cell receptor beta chain was determined in a study of blood T cell repertoires in COVID-19. Background on the study: Italy, Spain and the United States were the sources of the convalescent and acute COVID-19 samples. The analysed material was cDNA or gDNA that came from T cells, B-cell-depleted T cells, or PBMCs.

CDR1 is SGDLS and CDR2 is YYNGEE in the germline V gene. The CDR3 length is 16 residues. Trimming pared 3 bases from V and 0 bases from J, leaving 14 bases between. Original methodology: Reference gene primer amplification gave nucleated cell count estimates. The data were produced by immunoSEQ multiplex PCR, yet TCRdb's version contains in-frame clones alone and is incomplete. Clonal size and the V and J genes are those of that table, whereas D and trimming came from the DNA. This sample has roughly 280,000 clones; roughly 80% occur once, and the top ten carry 4% to 5%. The genes are TRBV9 and TRBJ2-3, with a possible D match to TRBD2 (6 bases). The clonotype was recovered from a man aged 55 to 70 with acute or convalescent COVID-19. Sequencing was performed on peripheral blood. CDR3 DNA: TGTGCCAGCAGCGCGAGGGTAGCGGCGAGCACAGATACGCAGTATTTT. Amino acid sequence: CASSARVAASTDTQYF. The whole variable domain, remainder taken from reference TRBV9 and TRBJ2-3, is DSGVTQTPKHLITATGQRVTLRCSPRSGDLSVYWYQQSLDQGLQFLIQYYNGEERAKGNILERFSAQQFPDLHSELNLSSLELGDSALYFCASSARVAASTDTQYFGPGTRLTVL.